This T cell receptor beta chain derives from a study of read filtering for tumor transcriptome and immune sequencing. The overall study: R-ISS stage counts were fewer than ten for I, roughly 16 for II, six or seven for III. Whole-transcriptome libraries were prepared after DNase treatment. Per sample, TCR-region reads ranged about 3.5 to 11 million by IR-seq, about 85 to 1,400 by RNA-seq.

Trimming took off 8 bases at V and 9 bases at J, with 13 bases between the two ends. Germline assignment: CDR1 MDHEN and CDR2 SYDVKM. The CDR3 covers 12 residues. This clonotype has at least ten counts. Its antigen is unidentified. From about 0.4 ug of RNA, a library with molecular barcoded alpha/delta and beta/gamma adaptors was made. TCRdb re-derived calls from the reads in MiXCR, one entry per CDR3 protein. The sample lists tens of thousands of distinct CDR3 sequences, 20% occurring once. Whole-study results and caveats: The CD138-negative fraction was mixed bone marrow immune cells, not pure T cells.

The source is a donor at least 40 years old with multiple myeloma. The chain has TRBV28 and TRBJ2-2, with D maybe TRBD1 (7 bases). Specimen: a population of CD138-negative cells sorted from bone marrow. CDR3 in amino acids: CASQGEVRELFF. The CDR3 DNA sequence: TGTGCCAGCCAGGGGGAGGTGCGGGAGCTGTTTTTT.